Sequencing of this T cell receptor (beta chain) was carried out in a study of OX40 agonist ivuxolimab in advanced cancers. Only in-frame clones appear in the TCRdb table, and some are missing; sequencing was by immunoSEQ multiplex PCR. The sample has about 24,000 clones, over 80% seen once. The trim removed 4 bases at V and 6 bases at J, leaving 6 bases unmatched. Germline V CDR1 and CDR2: SGHRS, YFSETQ. CDR3 length: 14 amino acids. J is TRBJ2-4 and V is TRBV5-1; TRBD1 matches 8 bases. This sample comprised CD4+ or CD8+ T cells sorted from blood, obtained in a trial of the OX40 agonist ivuxolimab. The clonotype originates from an adult with an advanced solid tumor such as melanoma, head and neck, liver or kidney cancer. CDR3 region: CASSVQGAGNIQYF. CDR3 sequence (DNA): TGCGCCAGCAGCGTGCAGGGGGCGGGAAACATTCAGTACTTC.